The next 9 T cell receptor beta chains were all read from a single sample in a study of technical replicates of blood from several donors. Generated by immunoSEQ multiplex PCR, the TCRdb table keeps only in-frame clones and is missing some. The table includes 76,000 or so clones, about 86% detected once. Specimen: PBMCs. These TCRs come from a human donor in good health. Some clones in this sample may be carry-over from other donors' samples.

This clone was detected only a few times. The chain employs TRBV28 and TRBJ1-6; D is possibly TRBD1 (5 bases). The V end lost 4 bases, the J end lost 7 bases, and 17 bases lay between the germline ends. There are 16 residues in the CDR3. Looked up from germline, CDR1 is MDHEN and CDR2 is SYDVKM. The CDR3 region is CASSSLRGNRNSPLHF. For the CDR3, the DNA is TGTGCCAGCAGTTCCCTTCGGGGGAATCGGAATTCACCCCTCCACTTT.

The chain recombines TRBV7-2 with TRBJ2-5, with TRBD2 matching over 9 bases. Per the germline V gene, CDR1 is SGHTA and CDR2 is FQGNSA. This CDR3 has 17 residues. The V and J ends lost 8 bases and 1 base, in that order; junction bases with no gene match: 14. The CDR3: CASGLRPAGGSQETQYF. CDR3 DNA sequence: TGTGCCAGCGGCCTTCGCCCAGCGGGGGGAAGCCAAGAGACCCAGTACTTC.

CDR3 sequence: CASRPRQGANYGYTF. CDR3 coding DNA: TGTGCCAGCAGACCTCGACAGGGAGCTAACTATGGCTACACCTTC. The chain links TRBV4-2 to TRBJ1-2; 7 bases agree with TRBD1. Losses at the gene ends were 6 bases for V and 0 bases for J; bases not matched to a gene: 7. Germline assignment: CDR1 LGHNA and CDR2 YNFKEQ. The CDR3 consists of 15 residues.

The chain has TRBV5-6 and TRBJ1-1, with a possible D match to TRBD1 (5 bases). CDR1 is SGHDT and CDR2 is YYEEEE in the germline V gene. Trimming took off 2 bases at V and 0 bases at J, with 8 bases between the two ends. The CDR3 extends over 14 amino acids. The CDR3 DNA follows: TGTGCCAGCAGCTTCAGGGCCCTGAACACTGAAGCTTTCTTT. The encoded protein is CASSFRALNTEAFF.

J is TRBJ2-2 and V is TRBV27, with D possibly being TRBD2 (6 bases). CDR1 is MNHEY and CDR2 is SMNVEV in the germline V gene (reference sequence). V lost 9 bases and J 3 bases, leaving 14 bases between the germline ends. The CDR3 totals 14 residues. CDR3 region: CASAWGVDTGELFF. The CDR3 nucleotides read TGTGCCAGTGCATGGGGGGTGGACACCGGGGAGCTGTTTTTT.

The rearrangement links TRBV6-4 to TRBJ2-3, with 9 bases fitting TRBD1. The germline V gene encodes CDR1 MRHNA and CDR2 SNTAGT. CDR3 length: 14 amino acids. Losses at the gene ends were 3 bases for V and 5 bases for J; bases not matched to a gene: 3. CDR3 sequence: CASSEQGAEDTQYF. As DNA, the CDR3 is TGTGCCAGCAGTGAACAGGGGGCGGAAGATACGCAGTATTTT.

By frequency in the sample, this clone is large. Other nucleotide sequences in the sample specify the same CDR3. This chain connects TRBV5-1 to TRBJ1-1; 7 bases are shared with TRBD1. The V and J ends lost 0 bases and 3 bases, in that order; junction bases with no gene match: 2. The CDR3 consists of 14 residues. The germline V gene encodes CDR1 SGHRS and CDR2 YFSETQ. CDR3 coding DNA: TGCGCCAGCAGCTTGGCAGGGGGGTACACTGAAGCTTTCTTT. It translates to CASSLAGGYTEAFF.

This chain joins TRBV7-3 and TRBJ2-1, with 10 positions matching TRBD1. Per germline, CDR1 SGHTA and CDR2 FQGTGA. Trimming took 5 bases from V and 9 from J; bases not matched to a gene: 13. This CDR3 has 16 amino acids. The CDR3 loop is CASSITGTGVRTEQFF. Written as DNA, the CDR3 is TGTGCCAGCAGCATCACCGGGACAGGGGTACGCACTGAGCAGTTCTTC.

The rearrangement joins TRBV19 to TRBJ1-1; a weak D match, TRBD1 (5 bases). This CDR3 has 13 residues. In germline, CDR1 is LNHDA, CDR2 SQIVND (reference sequence). V lost 6 bases to trimming and J lost 7 bases, with 15 bases between them. DNA of the CDR3: TGTGCCAGTAGCCCCGCATCGGGGGGTGAAGCTTTCTTT. Its translation is CASSPASGGEAFF.